The clone carrying this T cell receptor (beta chain) appeared a few times. Time point defined: sample taken at primary tumor resection. The data derive from a study of spatial heterogeneity in lung cancer. TCRdb passed the 5' RACE reads through MiXCR, listing each CDR3 protein once. The table includes fewer than 7,000 distinct CDR3 sequences, roughly 8% detected once. CDR3 length: 14 amino acids. From germline, CDR1 is KGHSH and CDR2 LQKENI. Trimming removed 3 bases at V and 5 bases at J, with 10 bases between. This clonotype was sampled from a female donor with early-stage non-small cell lung cancer. Source: normal lung tissue next to the tumor, taken at surgery. The genes are TRBV18 and TRBJ2-2; D is ambiguous. The CDR3: CASSPRLNTGELFF. CDR3 bases: TGTGCCAGCTCACCTCGGTTGAATACCGGGGAGCTGTTTTTT.